The text below deals with one TCR beta chain. Its specificity is unknown. With 4 bases removed from V and 4 bases from J, the gap between germline ends came to 14 bases. The CDR3 contains 13 residues. Germline values: CDR1 DFQATT, CDR2 SNEGSKA (reference sequence). These data originate in a study of blood T cells in healthy people across ages. Study-level points and caveats: Unsorted PBMC input precluded a conclusive naive versus antigen-experienced comparison.

Primed by a sample-barcoded 5' primer and a J-beta primer mix, a second PCR proceeded for 7 to 11 cycles. TCRdb re-called the 5' RACE reads through MiXCR, storing one row per CDR3 protein. The data show around 620,000 distinct CDR3 sequences, 27% seen once. This receptor was obtained from a woman in her seventies in good health. This rearrangement joins TRBV20-1 to TRBJ2-7; TRBD2 might be the D (6 bases). Sequencing was carried out using blood. CDR3 protein: CSAIGRGLYEQYF. The DNA for the CDR3 is TGCAGTGCTATTGGGCGGGGTCTTTACGAGCAGTACTTC.